Listed here are 10 T cell receptor beta chains from one sample, sequenced in a study of T cells in Graves' hyperthyroidism and ophthalmopathy. From RNA transcripts, TCR beta CDR3 regions were amplified. HTBI primers were the set used in a first-round RT-PCR of the TCR CDR3. TCRdb processed the multiplex PCR reads anew with MiXCR; each CDR3 protein has one entry. This sample yields about 550,000 distinct CDR3 sequences, of which less than 25% are seen a single time; approximately 26% belongs to the top ten. The sample was blood. Source of these receptors: a man between 18 and 35 years old with Graves' hyperthyroidism.

This clonotype has a count of ten or more. This rearrangement joins TRBV30 to TRBJ1-5; possible D gene TRBD1, 6 bases. Per germline, CDR1 GTSNPN and CDR2 SVGIG (reference sequence). The CDR3 totals 15 residues. The V end lost 5 bases, the J end lost 1 base, and 15 bases lay between the germline ends. CDR3 amino acids: CAWEKTGLSNQPQHF. DNA of the CDR3: TGTGCCTGGGAAAAAACAGGGTTGAGCAATCAGCCCCAGCATTTT.

This clonotype was detected a few times. The CDR3 spells CSAEGQENYGYTF. CDR3 nucleotide sequence: TGCAGTGCAGAGGGACAGGAGAACTATGGCTACACCTTC. The chain employs TRBV20-1 and TRBJ1-2, with 8 bases matching TRBD1. V gave up 6 bases and J gave up 2 bases; unmatched junction bases: 5. The CDR3 has 13 residues. Looked up from germline, CDR1 is DFQATT and CDR2 is SNEGSKA (reference sequence).

Of note for this clonotype: As the CDR3 is not closed by the conserved phenylalanine or tryptophan, this likely results from a read error. The chain has TRBV2 and TRBJ1-1; D remains unclear. V lost 2 bases to trimming and J lost 4 bases, with 14 bases between them. CDR1 and CDR2 from the germline V gene are SNHLY and FYNNEI. There are 15 residues in the CDR3. The CDR3 is CASSELGTPGTEAFS. CDR3 coding DNA: TGTGCCAGCAGTGAACTGGGCACCCCAGGCACTGAAGCTTTCTCT.

This clonotype was picked up many times. This chain links TRBV18 with TRBJ1-1, with D tentatively TRBD1 (5 bases). The germline V and J ends were trimmed by 5 bases and 4 bases, with 14 bases remaining between them. This CDR3 has 14 amino acids. The germline CDR1 and CDR2 sequences are KGHSH and LQKENI. As DNA, the CDR3 is TGTGCCAGCTCATATCTCCAGGGAGGCACTGAAGCTTTCTTT. This sequence encodes CASSYLQGGTEAFF.

This clonotype occurred many times. The chain joins TRBV12-3 or TRBV12-4 to TRBJ2-5, with 7 positions matching TRBD2. V shed 6 bases, J shed 2 bases, and the junction held 6 bases outside the gene matches. This CDR3 has 14 amino acids. CDR3 nucleotide sequence: TGTGCCAGCAGAACCGCGGGGGATCAAGAGACCCAGTACTTC. Translating gives CASRTAGDQETQYF.

On this clonotype itself: The junction departs from the called germline gene at one end, perhaps through a read error. This chain joins TRBV6-1 and TRBJ1-2; D perhaps matches TRBD1 (6 bases). The CDR3 contains 14 residues. Germline CDR1 MNHNS, CDR2 SASEGT. CDR3 DNA sequence: TGTGCCAGCAGCGAAGGGGGAGAAGCCTATGGCTACGCCTTC. Protein sequence: CASSEGGEAYGYAF.

This clonotype was counted ten times or more. The chain carries TRBV5-1 and TRBJ2-7; TRBD2 is a possible D gene (6 bases). V lost 3 bases and J 7 bases, leaving 14 bases between the germline ends. In germline, CDR1 is SGHRS, CDR2 YFSETQ. The CDR3 has 13 amino acids. The CDR3 reads CASSWSGLGEQYF. For the CDR3, the DNA is TGCGCCAGCAGCTGGAGCGGGCTCGGAGAGCAGTACTTC.

With regard to this clonotype: It may be a read error: a sequence one base away is much more abundant. The rearrangement links TRBV20-1 to TRBJ1-2, with 8 bases aligning to TRBD1. The length of the CDR3 is 13 residues. Germline V gene sequence: CDR1 DFQATT, CDR2 SNEGSKA (reference sequence). J was trimmed by 4 bases and V by 6 bases; bases with no gene match: 7. CDR3 sequence (DNA): TGCAGTGCACGACAGGGGCGGGGCTATGGCTACACCTTC. The encoded protein is CSARQGRGYGYTF.

This chain links TRBV10-3 with TRBJ1-1, with no clear D. V lost 0 bases and J lost 0, with 14 bases in between. The CDR3 sequence is 17 residues long. The V gene's germline CDR1 is ENHRY and CDR2 SYGVKD. This CDR3 reads CAISESEAGVVNTEAFF. The CDR3 region has the DNA TGTGCCATCAGTGAGTCCGAGGCAGGAGTAGTGAACACTGAAGCTTTCTTT.

This clonotype came up many times. The CDR3 loop is CASSPRQGSFSYGYTF. The CDR3 nucleotides read TGTGCCAGCAGCCCCCGACAGGGCTCTTTTTCATATGGCTACACCTTC. The chain couples TRBV11-1 to TRBJ1-2, with 7 bases aligning to TRBD1. V was pared by 5 bases and J by 5 bases, with 14 bases of the junction left unmatched. The length of the CDR3 is 16 residues. Germline CDR1 and CDR2: SGHAT and FQDESV (reference sequence).